This T cell receptor (beta chain) was sequenced in a study of blood T cells in healthy people across ages. The study, taken as a whole, reports: Roughly linearly, TCR beta diversity per million T cells fell as age increased. The study regarded diversity estimates from one million T cells as underestimates.

This clonotype showed up many times. Its target is unknown. J lost 4 bases, V lost 5 bases, and 6 bases had no gene match. Germline CDR1 and CDR2: KGHDR and SFDVKD. This CDR3 has 15 amino acids. A second about 7 to 12 cycle PCR used barcoded and J-beta primers. Each cDNA was tagged by a template-switch adaptor containing 12 random nucleotides. TCRdb redid the calling of the 5' RACE reads with MiXCR, one entry per CDR3 protein. The sample has just under 900,000 distinct CDR3 sequences; about 28% are singletons. The TCR comes from a woman older than 75 in good health. The specimen sequenced was blood. This chain uses TRBV24-1 with TRBJ2-5, with TRBD2 identical over 10 bases. CDR3: CATSGHTSGVETQYF. The CDR3 DNA follows: TGTGCCACCAGTGGACACACTAGCGGGGTAGAGACCCAGTACTTC.